The rows below give T cell receptor beta chains drawn from one sample of a study of Ad26.COV2.S vaccination and SARS-CoV-2 variants. TCRdb keeps only in-frame clones here, not all; method: immunoSEQ multiplex PCR. The repertoire holds about 480,000 clones, with around nine tenths as singletons. Specimen: peripheral blood, collected in a trial of Ad26.COV2.S vaccine versus placebo. The origin of the receptors is a person between 18 and 60 years old who received the Ad26.COV2.S COVID-19 vaccine or a placebo. Both conserved end residues are part of each CDR3. A D gene is named only where the DNA matches it firmly. The size of a clone is reported for some rows only, either as once, few or many, or as a class for expanded clones.

cdr3_aa: CASSPTSGHYNEQFF; cdr3_nt: TGTGCCAGCTCACCAACTAGCGGACACTACAATGAGCAGTTCTTC; j_call: TRBJ2-1; clone_size: -; v_call: TRBV18; d_call: TRBD2
cdr3_aa: CASSLDGTGVATNEKLFF; cdr3_nt: TGCGCCAGCAGCTTGGATGGGACAGGGGTTGCAACTAATGAAAAACTGTTTTTT; j_call: TRBJ1-4; clone_size: -; v_call: TRBV5-1; d_call: TRBD1
cdr3_aa: CASSYPTGLINYEQYF; cdr3_nt: TGTGCCAGCAGTTATCCGACAGGCCTCATAAACTACGAGCAGTACTTC; j_call: TRBJ2-7; clone_size: -; v_call: TRBV6-2/TRBV6-3; d_call: -
cdr3_aa: CASSVGYEQYF; cdr3_nt: TGTGCCAGTTCGGTCGGCTACGAGCAGTACTTC; j_call: TRBJ2-7; clone_size: few; v_call: TRBV27; d_call: -
cdr3_aa: CASSLASGRTTDTQYF; cdr3_nt: TGTGCCAGCAGCTTAGCGTCCGGGAGGACAACAGATACGCAGTATTTT; j_call: TRBJ2-3; clone_size: -; v_call: TRBV7-2; d_call: TRBD2
cdr3_aa: CASSLDRAGKKLFF; cdr3_nt: TGCGCCAGCAGCTTGGACAGGGCTGGAAAAAAACTGTTTTTT; j_call: TRBJ1-4; clone_size: -; v_call: TRBV5-1; d_call: -
cdr3_aa: CASSGATEEAFF; cdr3_nt: TGTGCCAGTAGTGGGGCGACGGAAGAAGCTTTCTTT; j_call: TRBJ1-1; clone_size: -; v_call: TRBV19; d_call: -
cdr3_aa: CASSLDGRPEETQYF; cdr3_nt: TGTGCCAGCAGCTTAGATGGCAGGCCCGAAGAGACCCAGTACTTC; j_call: TRBJ2-5; clone_size: -; v_call: TRBV7-2; d_call: -
cdr3_aa: CASSNRGSAGYTF; cdr3_nt: TGTGCCAGCAGTAACAGGGGATCGGCTGGCTACACCTTC; j_call: TRBJ1-2; clone_size: -; v_call: TRBV6-2/TRBV6-3; d_call: TRBD1
cdr3_aa: CASKGWMPSYEQYF; cdr3_nt: TGTGCCAGCAAGGGGTGGATGCCTTCCTACGAGCAGTACTTC; j_call: TRBJ2-7; clone_size: -; v_call: TRBV6-4; d_call: -
cdr3_aa: CARSHPLAGSCEQYF; cdr3_nt: TGTGCCAGAAGTCATCCGCTAGCGGGATCGTGCGAGCAGTACTTC; j_call: TRBJ2-7; clone_size: -; v_call: TRBV7-5; d_call: -
cdr3_aa: CASSLRVSDARRAPPQYF; cdr3_nt: TGTGCCAGCAGTTTGAGGGTCTCGGACGCAAGGAGGGCGCCACCACAGTACTTC; j_call: TRBJ2-7; clone_size: once; v_call: TRBV27; d_call: -
cdr3_aa: CASSLRTGGETQYF; cdr3_nt: TGTGCCAGCAGTCTTCGGACAGGAGGGGAGACCCAGTACTTC; j_call: TRBJ2-5; clone_size: -; v_call: TRBV28; d_call: -
cdr3_aa: CASSPTPGYEQYF; cdr3_nt: TGTGCCAGCTCACCAACCCCAGGGTACGAGCAGTACTTC; j_call: TRBJ2-7; clone_size: -; v_call: TRBV18; d_call: -
cdr3_aa: CASTKNRETTNEKLFF; cdr3_nt: TGTGCCAGCACTAAAAACCGGGAAACAACTAATGAAAAACTGTTTTTT; j_call: TRBJ1-4; clone_size: -; v_call: TRBV6-6; d_call: -
cdr3_aa: CASSEGSGTGGRAEAFF; cdr3_nt: TGTGCCAGCAGTGAAGGGTCCGGGACAGGGGGCAGGGCTGAAGCTTTCTTT; j_call: TRBJ1-1; clone_size: -; v_call: TRBV6-1; d_call: TRBD1
cdr3_aa: CSADTGGTEAFF; cdr3_nt: TGCAGCGCAGACACCGGAGGGACTGAAGCTTTCTTT; j_call: TRBJ1-1; clone_size: -; v_call: TRBV29-1; d_call: -
cdr3_aa: CASSKGVTGELFF; cdr3_nt: TGTGCCAGCAGTAAAGGGGTAACCGGGGAGCTGTTTTTT; j_call: TRBJ2-2; clone_size: -; v_call: TRBV9; d_call: -
cdr3_aa: CASSVGPNTEAFF; cdr3_nt: TGTGCCAGCAGCGTGGGCCCGAACACTGAAGCTTTCTTT; j_call: TRBJ1-1; clone_size: -; v_call: TRBV14; d_call: -
cdr3_aa: CASRTGSSYEQYF; cdr3_nt: TGTGCCAGCAGAACAGGTAGCTCCTACGAGCAGTACTTC; j_call: TRBJ2-7; clone_size: -; v_call: TRBV28; d_call: -
cdr3_aa: CASRDTGRNYGYTF; cdr3_nt: TGTGCCAGCAGAGACACCGGTAGGAACTATGGCTACACCTTC; j_call: TRBJ1-2; clone_size: -; v_call: TRBV25-1; d_call: -
cdr3_aa: CSAFSGRYEQYF; cdr3_nt: TGCAGCGCTTTTAGCGGGAGGTACGAGCAGTACTTC; j_call: TRBJ2-7; clone_size: -; v_call: TRBV29-1; d_call: TRBD2
cdr3_aa: CASSGGKGQGSPLHF; cdr3_nt: TGTGCCAGCAGTGGGGGCAAGGGGCAAGGGTCACCCCTCCACTTT; j_call: TRBJ1-6; clone_size: -; v_call: TRBV2; d_call: -
cdr3_aa: CASSQDRLSGEQFF; cdr3_nt: TGCGCCAGCAGCCAAGACCGGTTATCGGGCGAGCAGTTCTTC; j_call: TRBJ2-1; clone_size: -; v_call: TRBV4-1; d_call: -
cdr3_aa: CASSQSRGGSTEAFF; cdr3_nt: TGCGCCAGCAGTCAATCGAGAGGGGGATCCACTGAAGCTTTCTTT; j_call: TRBJ1-1; clone_size: -; v_call: TRBV23-1; d_call: -
cdr3_aa: CASSLFRGESTGELFF; cdr3_nt: TGCGCCAGCAGCTTGTTTCGTGGGGAAAGCACCGGGGAGCTGTTTTTT; j_call: TRBJ2-2; clone_size: -; v_call: TRBV5-1; d_call: -
cdr3_aa: CASRQGLDTQYF; cdr3_nt: TGTGCCAGTAGACAGGGGCTGGATACGCAGTATTTT; j_call: TRBJ2-3; clone_size: -; v_call: TRBV19; d_call: TRBD1
cdr3_aa: CASSQFFSGRAGETQYF; cdr3_nt: TGTGCCAGCAGCCAATTTTTTAGCGGGAGGGCCGGCGAGACCCAGTACTTC; j_call: TRBJ2-5; clone_size: -; v_call: TRBV3-1/TRBV3-2; d_call: TRBD2
cdr3_aa: CASSYLIARSYEQYF; cdr3_nt: TGTGCCAGCAGCTACCTAATAGCGAGGTCCTACGAGCAGTACTTC; j_call: TRBJ2-7; clone_size: -; v_call: TRBV6-5; d_call: -